One and the same sample provided the 21 T cell receptor beta chains below, sequenced in a study of blood T cell repertoires in COVID-19 (dated by TCRdb to the early 2020s). Library creation used the immunoSEQ multiplex PCR assay. TCRdb took this table from immuneACCESS and kept in-frame rearrangements with V and J called. Such tables lack part of the clones; where checked against another copy, unresolved V genes explain under half of the gap, and the rest is unexplained. The sample includes about 100,000 clones, with 80% observed a single time. The ten biggest clones cover around a third of the sample. The sequencing sample was made of peripheral blood. These receptors were taken from a man aged 65 to 79 with active or convalescent COVID-19.

This chain links TRBV4-1 with TRBJ2-7; no clear D gene. V shed 0 bases and J shed 2 bases, with 5 bases lying between them. Germline V gene data show CDR1 as MGHRA and CDR2 as YSYEKL. The CDR3 has 13 amino acids. CDR3 sequence (DNA): TGCGCCAGCAGCCAAGAAATAGCCTACGAGCAGTACTTC. This encodes CASSQEIAYEQYF.

The chain links TRBV7-3 to TRBJ2-3, with 7 positions matching TRBD2. J was trimmed by 0 bases and V by 2 bases; bases with no gene match: 5. Germline V gives CDR1 SGHTA, CDR2 FQGTGA. The CDR3 contains 16 residues. The CDR3 DNA reads as TGTGCCAGCAGCTTACTCGGGGGGATGAGCACAGATACGCAGTATTTT. It codes for CASSLLGGMSTDTQYF.

The chain links TRBV9 to TRBJ2-1; 12 bases agree with TRBD2. This CDR3 is built from 15 residues. Germline V gene lookup returns CDR1 SGDLS and CDR2 YYNGEE. J gave up 6 bases and V 3 bases, and 4 bases lay outside the gene matches. The CDR3 sequence: CASSAPGLAGNEQFF. Written as DNA, the CDR3 is TGTGCCAGCAGCGCACCGGGACTAGCGGGCAATGAGCAGTTCTTC. Looking up the rest from reference TRBV9 and TRBJ2-1 gives the full variable domain: DSGVTQTPKHLITATGQRVTLRCSPRSGDLSVYWYQQSLDQGLQFLIQYYNGEERAKGNILERFSAQQFPDLHSELNLSSLELGDSALYFCASSAPGLAGNEQFFGPGTRLTVL.

This chain links TRBV24-1 with TRBJ1-5, with TRBD1 matching 10 bases. Germline V gene data show CDR1 as KGHDR and CDR2 as SFDVKD. The CDR3 contains 17 residues. V lost 4 bases to trimming and J lost 2 bases; unmatched junction nucleotides: 7. CDR3 sequence (DNA): TGTGCCACCAGTGACACCCCCGGGACAGGGGGCAATCAGCCCCAGCATTTT. It yields the protein CATSDTPGTGGNQPQHF.

V and J are TRBV3-1 (or the pseudogene TRBV3-2) and TRBJ1-6; a possible D gene is TRBD1 (5 bases). V lost 1 base to trimming and J lost 10 bases, with 17 bases between them. This CDR3 is 16 amino acids long. Germline V lookup: CDR1 LGHDT, CDR2 YNNKEL (reference sequence). The CDR3 DNA reads TGTGCCAGCAGCCAAGCGGGCGGCGGGGGTAGGTCACCCCTCCACTTT. Translated, it gives CASSQAGGGGRSPLHF.

This rearrangement joins TRBV19 to TRBJ1-1; TRBD1 is a possible D gene (6 bases). CDR3 length equals 16 residues. Germline lookup yields CDR1 LNHDA and CDR2 SQIVND (reference sequence). Between the trimmed V and J ends, which lost 9 bases and 3 bases, there was a span of 23 bases. The CDR3 loop is CARAGGPFSLDTEAFF. The CDR3 nucleotides read TGTGCCAGGGCTGGGGGCCCGTTTTCCTTGGACACTGAAGCTTTCTTT.

The chain combines TRBV7-3 with TRBJ2-1; 10 nucleotides align to TRBD2. V lost 4 bases, J lost 5 bases, and 5 bases stayed unmatched. The CDR3 runs 15 residues. Germline values: CDR1 SGHTA, CDR2 FQGTGA. CDR3 in amino acids: CASSSPGLAHNEQFF. The CDR3 DNA reads TGTGCCAGCAGCTCTCCGGGACTAGCGCACAATGAGCAGTTCTTC.

The chain couples TRBV9 to TRBJ1-6; no reliable D call. CDR3 length: 14 amino acids. The V and J ends lost 0 bases and 7 bases respectively, with 8 bases between them. CDR1 SGDLS and CDR2 YYNGEE come from the germline V gene. CDR3 sequence: CASSVEGGNSPLHF. In nucleotides, the CDR3 is TGTGCCAGCAGCGTAGAAGGAGGGAATTCACCCCTCCACTTT. The complete variable domain, with remaining parts taken from reference TRBV9 and TRBJ1-6, reads DSGVTQTPKHLITATGQRVTLRCSPRSGDLSVYWYQQSLDQGLQFLIQYYNGEERAKGNILERFSAQQFPDLHSELNLSSLELGDSALYFCASSVEGGNSPLHFGNGTRLTVT.

The chain couples TRBV25-1 to TRBJ2-7; unclear D gene. This CDR3 is built from 13 residues. CDR1 is MGHDK and CDR2 is SYGVNS in the germline V gene. V lost 8 bases and J 2 bases, leaving 13 bases between the germline ends. The CDR3 loop reads CASSLGPTYEQYF. The CDR3 DNA follows: TGTGCCAGCTCCCTCGGTCCAACCTACGAGCAGTACTTC.

The rearrangement links TRBV5-1 to TRBJ2-1; the match to TRBD2 covers 8 bases. Germline-derived CDR1 and CDR2 are SGHRS and YFSETQ. V was pared by 3 bases and J by 6 bases, with 8 bases of the junction left unmatched. The CDR3 loop spans 15 amino acids. CDR3 protein: CASSWDGGAVNEQFF. CDR3 in DNA: TGCGCCAGCAGCTGGGACGGGGGGGCCGTCAATGAGCAGTTCTTC.

The chain couples TRBV27 to TRBJ1-2; D call uncertain. CDR1 is MNHEY and CDR2 is SMNVEV in the germline V gene (reference sequence). The CDR3 is 13 residues long. V was clipped by 3 bases and J by 1 base, with 6 bases between them. The CDR3 region has the DNA TGTGCCAGCAGTTTTTCGGGTAACTATGGCTACACCTTC. As protein: CASSFSGNYGYTF.

This clone has only one observation. V and J are TRBV7-9 and TRBJ1-2, with D unclear. In germline, CDR1 is SEHNR, CDR2 FQNEAQ (reference sequence). The CDR3 covers 14 residues. Trimming took off 1 base at V and 1 base at J, with 7 bases between the two ends. In DNA, the CDR3 is TGTGCCAGCAGCTTAGAAAGGAGTAACTATGGCTACACCTTC. Amino acid sequence: CASSLERSNYGYTF.

This CDR3 is CAWSLQGLRGYTF. CDR3 bases: TGTGCCTGGAGCTTACAGGGGCTCCGAGGCTACACCTTC. This chain connects TRBV30 to TRBJ1-2; TRBD1 agrees at 7 bases. The junction had 9 bases not matched to a gene; V was cut back by 3 bases and J by 8 bases. The CDR3 is made up of 13 amino acids. The germline CDR1 and CDR2 sequences are GTSNPN and SVGIG (reference sequence).

This clone was counted once. The CDR3 reads CASSKDSYTGELFF. The CDR3 nucleotides read TGTGCCAGCAGCAAAGACAGTTACACCGGGGAGCTGTTTTTT. The chain employs TRBV7-6 and TRBJ2-2, with a weak D call TRBD1 (5 bases). Germline V gene lookup returns CDR1 SGHVS and CDR2 FNYEAQ. CDR3 length equals 14 residues. The V end was cut by 5 bases, the J end by 3 bases, with 10 bases between.

J is TRBJ2-2 and V is TRBV4-3; 12 bases align to TRBD2. This CDR3 is built from 16 residues. J was trimmed by 7 bases and V by 1 base; bases with no gene match: 4. Germline CDR1 is LGHNA and CDR2 is YSLEER. CDR3 protein: CASSQGASGRVGELFF. DNA of the CDR3: TGCGCCAGCAGCCAAGGGGCTAGCGGGAGGGTCGGGGAGCTGTTTTTT.

J is TRBJ1-2 and V is TRBV14, with 8 nucleotides matching TRBD1. The CDR3 is 15 amino acids. J gave up 3 bases and V 4 bases, and 7 bases lay outside the gene matches. Germline CDR1 and CDR2: SGHDN and FVKESK. The CDR3 bases are TGTGCCAGCAGCCCCGCCGGGACAGGATACTATGGCTACACCTTC. It yields the protein CASSPAGTGYYGYTF.

The chain combines TRBV21-1 with TRBJ1-1; TRBD1 is the table's D call, not checked against the DNA. TRBV21-1 is classified as a pseudogene. The CDR3 sequence is 12 residues long. CDR3 sequence reads: CASSTSGGRAFF. DNA of the CDR3: TGTGCCAGCAGCACCTCAGGTGGAAGAGCTTTCTTT.

The genes are TRBV30 and TRBJ2-7; tentative D call: TRBD2 (5 bases). The CDR3 spans 15 residues. Trimming left V 4 bases short and J 3 bases short, with 19 bases between. Germline V lookup: CDR1 GTSNPN, CDR2 SVGIG (reference sequence). The CDR3 nucleotides read TGTGCCTGGACCTCCTCCGGGATGGCAGGCTACGAGCAGTACTTC. Translation gives CAWTSSGMAGYEQYF.

Relative to its sample, this clone is medium-sized. The chain recombines TRBV20-1 with TRBJ1-2, with TRBD1 matching over 7 bases. The CDR3 consists of 15 residues. With V trimmed by 3 bases and J by 2 bases, 9 bases remained unmatched. Germline lookup yields CDR1 DFQATT and CDR2 SNEGSKA (reference sequence). The CDR3 DNA reads TGCAGTGCTAGTAACAGGGGCGAATTCAACTATGGCTACACCTTC. This translates into CSASNRGEFNYGYTF.

The V call is TRBV24-1, the J call TRBJ1-5; D not certain. The germline CDR1 and CDR2 sequences are KGHDR and SFDVKD. The CDR3 contains 15 residues. Trimming took off 4 bases at V and 6 bases at J, with 15 bases between the two ends. The CDR3 sequence is CATSDTTEGGQPQHF. CDR3 in DNA: TGTGCCACCAGTGACACGACCGAGGGCGGTCAGCCCCAGCATTTT.

This clone was observed a handful of times. V and J are TRBV6-5 and TRBJ2-3; D not certain. The CDR3 consists of 16 residues. With 2 bases removed from V and 1 base from J, the gap between germline ends came to 13 bases. Germline values: CDR1 MNHEY, CDR2 SVGAGI. Here the CDR3 DNA reads TGTGCCAGCAGTTACCCGAGAGGAACTGGCACAGATACGCAGTATTTT. Its protein product is CASSYPRGTGTDTQYF.